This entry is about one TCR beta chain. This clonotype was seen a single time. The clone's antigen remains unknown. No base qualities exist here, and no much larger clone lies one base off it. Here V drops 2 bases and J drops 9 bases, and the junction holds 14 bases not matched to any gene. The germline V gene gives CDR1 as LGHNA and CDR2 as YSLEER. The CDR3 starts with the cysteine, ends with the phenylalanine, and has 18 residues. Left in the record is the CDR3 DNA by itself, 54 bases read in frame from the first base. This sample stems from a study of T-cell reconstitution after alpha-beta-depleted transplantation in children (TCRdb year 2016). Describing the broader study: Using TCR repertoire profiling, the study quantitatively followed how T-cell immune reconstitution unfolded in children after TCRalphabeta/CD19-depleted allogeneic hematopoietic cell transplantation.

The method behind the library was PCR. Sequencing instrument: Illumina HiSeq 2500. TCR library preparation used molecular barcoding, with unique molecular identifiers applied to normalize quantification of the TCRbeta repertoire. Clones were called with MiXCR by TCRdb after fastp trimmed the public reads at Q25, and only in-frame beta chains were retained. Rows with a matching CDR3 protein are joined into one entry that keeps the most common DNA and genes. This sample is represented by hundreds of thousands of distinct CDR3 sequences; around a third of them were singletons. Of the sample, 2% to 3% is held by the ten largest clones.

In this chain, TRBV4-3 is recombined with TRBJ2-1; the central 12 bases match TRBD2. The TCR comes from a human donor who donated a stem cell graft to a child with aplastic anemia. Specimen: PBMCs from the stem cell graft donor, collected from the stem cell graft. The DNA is TGCGCCAGCAGCCAAATCCCCACCGGGACTAGCGGGTTGAGTGAGCAGTTCTTC. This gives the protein CASSQIPTGTSGLSEQFF.